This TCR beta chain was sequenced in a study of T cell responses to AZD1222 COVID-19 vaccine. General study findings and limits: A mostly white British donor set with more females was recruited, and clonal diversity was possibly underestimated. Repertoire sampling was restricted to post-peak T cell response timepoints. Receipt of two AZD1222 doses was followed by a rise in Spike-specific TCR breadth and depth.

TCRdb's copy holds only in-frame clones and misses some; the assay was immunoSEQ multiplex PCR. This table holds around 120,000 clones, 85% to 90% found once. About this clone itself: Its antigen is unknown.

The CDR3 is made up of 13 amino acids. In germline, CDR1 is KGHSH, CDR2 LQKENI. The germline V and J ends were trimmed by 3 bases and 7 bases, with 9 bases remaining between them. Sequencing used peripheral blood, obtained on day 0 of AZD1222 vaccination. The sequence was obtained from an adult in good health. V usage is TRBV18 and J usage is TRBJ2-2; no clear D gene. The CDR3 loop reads CASSPRRIGELFF. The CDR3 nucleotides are TGTGCCAGCTCACCTCGGAGAATCGGGGAGCTGTTTTTT. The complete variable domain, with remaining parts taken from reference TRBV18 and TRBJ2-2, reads NAGVMQNPRHLVRRRGQEARLRCSPMKGHSHVYWYRQLPEEGLKFMVYLQKENIIDESGMPKERFSAEFPKEGPSILRIQQVVRGDSAAYFCASSPRRIGELFFGEGSRLTVL.